The sequence of this T cell receptor (beta chain) was determined in a study of ipilimumab plus nivolumab after autologous stem cell transplantation. Trimming took 1 base from V and 2 from J, leaving 12 bases between them. The CDR3 is made up of 16 amino acids. CDR1 is SGHTA, CDR2 FQGNSA, per germline. The method was immunoSEQ multiplex PCR; TCRdb's version includes in-frame clones alone and lacks a portion of them. The table lists about 83,000 clones, 83% of them singletons. This TCR came from a male donor with diffuse large B-cell lymphoma. The chain links TRBV7-2 to TRBJ2-1; D is possibly TRBD1 (5 bases). Sequencing was performed on PBMCs, taken in a trial of ipilimumab plus nivolumab as post-transplant consolidation. Here the CDR3 DNA reads TGTGCCAGCAGCTTAGAGGTATGGGGCACCTACAATGAGCAGTTCTTC. This gives the protein CASSLEVWGTYNEQFF.